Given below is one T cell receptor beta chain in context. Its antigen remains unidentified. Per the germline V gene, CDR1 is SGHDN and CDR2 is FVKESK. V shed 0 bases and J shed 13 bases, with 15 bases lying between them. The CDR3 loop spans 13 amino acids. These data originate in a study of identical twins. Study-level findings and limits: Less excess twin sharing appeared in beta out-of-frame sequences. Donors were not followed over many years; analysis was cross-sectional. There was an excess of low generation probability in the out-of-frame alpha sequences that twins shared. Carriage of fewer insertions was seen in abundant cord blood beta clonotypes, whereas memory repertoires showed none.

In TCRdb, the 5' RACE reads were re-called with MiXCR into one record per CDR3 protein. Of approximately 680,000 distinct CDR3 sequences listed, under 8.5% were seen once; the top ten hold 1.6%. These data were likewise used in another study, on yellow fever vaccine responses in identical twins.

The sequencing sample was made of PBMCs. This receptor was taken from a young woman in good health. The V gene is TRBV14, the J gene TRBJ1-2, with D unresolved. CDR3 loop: CASSQDRRSHATF. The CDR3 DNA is TGTGCCAGCAGCCAAGACCGTCGCAGCCATGCCACCTTC.